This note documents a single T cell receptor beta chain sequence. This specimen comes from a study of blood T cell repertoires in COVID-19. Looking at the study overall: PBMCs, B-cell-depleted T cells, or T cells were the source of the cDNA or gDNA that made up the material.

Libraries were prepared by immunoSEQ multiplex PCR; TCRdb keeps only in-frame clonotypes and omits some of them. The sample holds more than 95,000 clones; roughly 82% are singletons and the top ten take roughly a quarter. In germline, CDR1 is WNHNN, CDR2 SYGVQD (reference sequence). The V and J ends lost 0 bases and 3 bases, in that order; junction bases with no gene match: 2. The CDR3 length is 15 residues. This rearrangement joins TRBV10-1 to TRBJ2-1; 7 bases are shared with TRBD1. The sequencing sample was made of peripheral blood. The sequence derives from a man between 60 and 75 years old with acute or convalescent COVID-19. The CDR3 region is CASSESTGIYNEQFF. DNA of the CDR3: TGCGCCAGCAGTGAGTCGACAGGGATCTACAATGAGCAGTTCTTC.